What follows are 28 T cell receptor beta chains derived from one specimen sequenced in a study of T-cell reconstitution after alpha-beta-depleted transplantation in children. The authors prepared the TCRbeta library with unique molecular identifiers. From the PCR reads, TCRdb called clonotypes with MiXCR, one entry per CDR3 protein. The data show fewer than 750,000 distinct CDR3 sequences, under 25% seen once. The specimen was PBMCs, mostly from graft donor cells, collected 360 days after TCRalphabeta/CD19-depleted stem cell transplant. These receptors were taken from a boy under two years old who had a stem cell transplant for acute myeloid leukemia, so the T cells may come from the graft donor.

This clonotype was recorded at least ten times. This chain joins TRBV5-1 and TRBJ1-4; D remains unclear. Trimming cost V 3 bases and J 0 bases, with 12 bases left between them. Germline CDR1 is SGHRS and CDR2 is YFSETQ. The CDR3 is made up of 16 amino acids. For the CDR3, the DNA is TGCGCCAGCAGCTCCGGGAGGTTAGCAACTAATGAAAAACTGTTTTTT. It codes for CASSSGRLATNEKLFF.

This clonotype appeared a few times. V usage is TRBV10-3 and J usage is TRBJ2-1; 11 nucleotides line up with TRBD2. CDR1 and CDR2 (germline): ENHRY, SYGVKD. CDR3 length equals 14 residues. V was clipped by 9 bases and J by 4 bases; unmatched bases: 5. The CDR3 DNA is TGTGCCATGGCGACTAGCGGGGCTTACAATGAGCAGTTCTTC. Translation gives CAMATSGAYNEQFF.

This clonotype was seen only a few times. The chain links TRBV11-2 to TRBJ1-4; TRBD1 matches at 9 bases. This CDR3 spans 17 amino acids. CDR1 is SGHAT, CDR2 FQNNGV, per germline. J gave up 5 bases and V 5 bases, and 12 bases lay outside the gene matches. The CDR3 loop is CASSTLPGQGWNEKLFF. Written as DNA, the CDR3 is TGTGCCAGCAGCACCCTCCCGGGACAGGGTTGGAATGAAAAACTGTTTTTT.

This clonotype came up a few times. This chain links TRBV29-1 with TRBJ1-1, with D unresolved. The CDR3 sequence is 12 residues long. Looked up from germline, CDR1 is SQVTM and CDR2 is ANQGSEA. The ends were cut back, 3 bases at V and 1 base at J, with 6 bases in the middle. The CDR3 protein is CSVDGGNTEAFF. The CDR3 bases are TGCAGCGTTGACGGTGGGAACACTGAAGCTTTCTTT.

V and J are TRBV21-1 and TRBJ2-1; the table assigns TRBD1, which was not confirmed against the DNA. TRBV21-1 is marked as a pseudogene. The CDR3 runs 16 residues. CDR3 amino acids: CASRPPRDRGNNEQFF. In nucleotides, the CDR3 is TGTGCCAGCAGACCACCCCGGGACAGGGGTAACAATGAGCAGTTCTTC.

Many counts were recorded for this clonotype. The chain combines TRBV15 with TRBJ2-3; 11 nucleotides match TRBD1. Trimming removed 3 bases from V and 8 bases from J; junction bases left unmatched: 7. Germline V gene sequence: CDR1 LNHNV, CDR2 YYDKDF (reference sequence). CDR3 length: 15 residues. The CDR3 region is CATSRDRGHVTTQYF. CDR3 sequence (DNA): TGTGCCACCAGCAGGGACAGGGGGCATGTCACTACGCAGTATTTT.

The chain links TRBV20-1 to TRBJ2-1; TRBD2 agrees at 15 bases. Germline-derived CDR1 and CDR2 are DFQATT and SNEGSKA (reference sequence). CDR3 size: 21 residues. J lost 0 bases, V lost 2 bases, and 14 bases had no gene match. In DNA, the CDR3 is TGCAGTGCTAGACCATCTCCCCGGACTAGCGGGGGGGCCAGCTCCTACAATGAGCAGTTCTTC. Translated: CSARPSPRTSGGASSYNEQFF.

This clonotype was seen only a few times. The CDR3 DNA sequence: TGTGCCAGCAGCTCCAATATAAGGGGGGCTGGTGAAAAACTGTTTTTT. This sequence encodes CASSSNIRGAGEKLFF. V and J are TRBV7-9 and TRBJ1-4; the D gene is possibly TRBD1 (6 bases). Germline V gene sequence: CDR1 SEHNR, CDR2 FQNEAQ (reference sequence). V was clipped by 4 bases and J by 7 bases, with 19 bases between them. CDR3 size: 16 residues.

CDR3 sequence (DNA): TGTGCCAGCAGCTTGGCGAGTTCTCTCTACGAGCAGTACGTC. Translating gives CASSLASSLYEQYV. This chain joins TRBV5-5 and TRBJ2-7; D remains ambiguous. The CDR3 consists of 14 residues. Germline assignment: CDR1 SGHKS and CDR2 YYEKEE (reference sequence). The V and J ends lost 0 bases and 3 bases respectively, with 10 bases between them.

This clonotype appeared many times. This rearrangement joins TRBV7-9 to TRBJ2-5; D is possibly TRBD1 (6 bases). The germline gives CDR1 SEHNR, CDR2 FQNEAQ (reference sequence). The V end lost 3 bases, the J end lost 2 bases, and 10 bases lay between the germline ends. CDR3 length: 14 residues. The CDR3 DNA is TGTGCCAGCAGCTTGGGACACTGGCAAGAGACCCAGTACTTC. The encoded protein is CASSLGHWQETQYF.

This clonotype was recorded many times. One end of the junction varies from germline; a read error may be responsible. The chain combines TRBV12-3 or TRBV12-4 with TRBJ2-5; D is ambiguous. The CDR3 totals 13 residues. CDR3 sequence: CASRLDLQETQYF. The CDR3 DNA follows: TGTGCCAGCAGGTTAGACTTGCAAGAGACCCAGTACTTC.

The chain has TRBV3-1 and TRBJ2-1; the D is unclear. The CDR3 contains 11 residues. Germline V lookup: CDR1 LGHDT, CDR2 YNNKEL (reference sequence). V dropped 3 bases and J dropped 10 bases, with 7 bases sitting between them. The CDR3 reads CASSQRGEQFF. The CDR3 DNA is TGTGCCAGCAGCCAGCGTGGCGAGCAGTTCTTC.

This clonotype was recorded at least ten times. This chain uses TRBV12-5 with TRBJ2-3, with D possibly matching TRBD2 (6 bases). This CDR3 has 15 amino acids. Deletions cut 1 base from V and 2 bases from J, with 10 bases between. Germline CDR1 is LGHNT and CDR2 is FRNRAP. The CDR3 reads CASGLGGDSTDTQYF. The CDR3 coding sequence is TGTGCTAGTGGTTTGGGGGGGGACTCCACAGATACGCAGTATTTT.

In its sample, this clonotype was seen a few times. The V call is TRBV5-1, the J call TRBJ1-1; perhaps TRBD1 as D (5 bases). Trimming stripped 0 bases from V and 4 bases from J, with 13 bases between. Germline V lookup: CDR1 SGHRS, CDR2 YFSETQ. The CDR3 has 15 amino acids. The CDR3 DNA follows: TGCGCCAGCAGCTTGGAACCGGGACCAACCACTGAAGCTTTCTTT. Translating it yields CASSLEPGPTTEAFF.

In its sample, this clonotype was seen a few times. The rearrangement links TRBV29-1 to TRBJ1-2; D gene unclear. Trimming pared 4 bases from V and 4 bases from J, leaving 13 bases between. The CDR3 loop spans 13 amino acids. The V gene's germline CDR1 is SQVTM and CDR2 ANQGSEA. For the CDR3, the DNA is TGCAGCGTTGCTAAAGGAGAGTCCTATGGCTACACCTTC. Translating gives CSVAKGESYGYTF.

A few counts support this clonotype. The chain links TRBV29-1 to TRBJ2-7; D remains ambiguous. Germline CDR1 is SQVTM and CDR2 is ANQGSEA. Trimming left V 6 bases short and J 2 bases short, with 14 bases between. The CDR3 length is 13 residues. CDR3 sequence reads: CSVVGYRPYEQYF. In DNA, the CDR3 is TGCAGCGTGGTCGGATACAGACCCTACGAGCAGTACTTC.

This clonotype was counted at least ten times. CDR3 region: CATSVAGGFYNEQFF. The CDR3 DNA reads as TGTGCCACCAGTGTAGCAGGGGGGTTCTACAATGAGCAGTTCTTC. V usage is TRBV24-1 and J usage is TRBJ2-1; TRBD1 is a possible D gene (7 bases). Looked up from germline, CDR1 is KGHDR and CDR2 is SFDVKD. V was shortened by 5 bases and J by 3 bases, with 13 bases between the two germline ends. The CDR3 length is 15 residues.

The V and J genes are TRBV7-9 and TRBJ2-7; D might be TRBD1 (6 bases). The CDR3 spans 13 residues. V lost 1 base and J 5 bases, leaving 9 bases between the germline ends. Germline V gene data show CDR1 as SEHNR and CDR2 as FQNEAQ (reference sequence). The CDR3 spells CASSLGQVDEQYV. The DNA of the CDR3 is TGTGCCAGCAGCTTAGGACAGGTAGACGAGCAGTACGTC.

V and J are TRBV12-3 or TRBV12-4 and TRBJ2-2; 8 positions agree with TRBD1. Trimming removed 7 bases from V and 6 bases from J; junction bases left unmatched: 10. This CDR3 has 15 amino acids. CDR3 loop: CASTPDRVDAGELFF. The CDR3 DNA is TGTGCCAGCACCCCGGACAGGGTGGACGCCGGGGAGCTGTTTTTT.

This chain uses TRBV5-5 with TRBJ1-4, with no clear D. The CDR3 contains 12 residues. The germline V gene has CDR1 SGHKS and CDR2 YYEKEE (reference sequence). The V gene lost 5 bases and the J gene lost 5 bases, with 7 bases spanning the gap. The chain's CDR3 is CASSYQNEKLFF. CDR3 coding DNA: TGTGCCAGCAGTTATCAAAATGAAAAACTGTTTTTT.

The chain carries TRBV6-5 and TRBJ1-5; TRBD1 matches at 10 bases. The V gene end was trimmed by 6 bases and the J gene end by 3 bases; junction bases not matched to a gene: 11. The CDR3 loop spans 17 amino acids. CDR1 and CDR2 (germline): MNHEY, SVGAGI. Here the CDR3 reads CASSPRGTGVINQPQHF. In DNA form, the CDR3 reads TGTGCCAGCAGCCCAAGAGGGACAGGGGTTATCAATCAGCCCCAGCATTTT.

This clonotype has just a few counts. Germline and junction disagree at one end, which may indicate a read error. V gene TRBV20-1 combines with J gene TRBJ2-1, with 7 bases fitting TRBD1. This CDR3 region has 13 residues. From germline, CDR1 is DFQATT and CDR2 SNEGSKA (reference sequence). CDR3 nucleotides: TGCAGTGCTAGCCCCGACAGGGATAGAAAACGGATCTTC. Its protein is CSASPDRDRKRIF.

Of note for this clonotype: Compared with germline, one end of the junction differs, possibly owing to a read error. The chain carries TRBV15 and TRBJ2-1; 9 bases are a match to TRBD2. The CDR3 is 12 residues long. The germline V gene has CDR1 LNHNV and CDR2 YYDKDF (reference sequence). CDR3 sequence reads: CATSRVPGLAYF. The CDR3 DNA is TGTGCCACCAGCAGAGTTCCGGGACTAGCTTACTTC.

The chain couples TRBV15 to TRBJ2-5; D ambiguous. Trimming removed 0 bases from V and 7 bases from J, with 15 bases in between. CDR1 is LNHNV, CDR2 YYDKDF, per germline (reference sequence). The CDR3 covers 15 residues. The CDR3 region has the DNA TGTGCCACCAGCAGAGATCTCAGGCTTATGCGGACCCAGTACTTC. Encoded protein: CATSRDLRLMRTQYF.

There are many counts of this clonotype. The chain joins TRBV20-1 to TRBJ2-5, with no clear D. CDR3 length: 12 amino acids. Germline assignment: CDR1 DFQATT and CDR2 SNEGSKA (reference sequence). The V and J ends lost 3 bases and 1 base respectively, with 6 bases between them. The CDR3 here is CSASPFQETQYF. DNA for the CDR3: TGCAGTGCTAGTCCCTTCCAAGAGACCCAGTACTTC.

This clonotype has only a few counts. The gene calls are TRBV20-1 and TRBJ2-5; D not certain. CDR3 length: 12 amino acids. Trimming left V 5 bases short and J 3 bases short, with 10 bases between. The germline V gene has CDR1 DFQATT and CDR2 SNEGSKA (reference sequence). CDR3: CSARFTKETQYF. CDR3 coding DNA: TGCAGTGCTCGGTTTACCAAAGAGACCCAGTACTTC.

This clonotype was found many times. This chain uses TRBV29-1 with TRBJ1-1, with 8 bases that match TRBD1. The germline V gene has CDR1 SQVTM and CDR2 ANQGSEA. V was clipped by 7 bases and J by 4 bases; unmatched bases: 5. The CDR3 covers 12 residues. CDR3 nucleotide sequence: TGCAGCGCCTCAGGGGGCCCCACTGAAGCTTTCTTT. The encoded protein is CSASGGPTEAFF. Combining the CDR3 with reference TRBV29-1 and TRBJ1-1 gives the whole variable domain SAVISQKPSRDICQRGTSLTIQCQVDSQVTMMFWYRQQPGQSLTLIATANQGSEATYESGFVIDKFPISRPNLTFSTLTVSNMSPEDSSIYLCSASGGPTEAFFGQGTRLTVV.

As concerns this clonotype: A clone one base away is much larger, so this may be a read error. Since the CDR3 does not end with the conserved phenylalanine or tryptophan, this likely comes from a read error. The rearrangement uses TRBV7-2 and TRBJ2-6; D is uncertain. The V end lost 5 bases, the J end lost 4 bases, and 12 bases lay between the germline ends. In germline, CDR1 is SGHTA, CDR2 FQGNSA. The CDR3 length is 15 residues. The CDR3 reads CASSPSVPGANVLTS. In DNA form, the CDR3 reads TGTGCCAGCAGCCCATCGGTTCCCGGGGCCAACGTCCTGACTTCC.